The T cell receptor (beta chain) described here comes from a study of regulatory T cells in long-lasting Graves disease. This sample's time point: newly diagnosed GD, antithyroid drugs for less than 3 months. PBMC-extracted RNA yielded the TCR library. With iRepertoire HTBI primers and Arm-PCR of CDR3 regions, TCR beta libraries were built. TCRdb redid the calling of the multiplex PCR reads with MiXCR, one entry per CDR3 protein. The top ten hold around 18% of the sample, which has 600,000 to 650,000 distinct CDR3 sequences, about 15% seen once. Germline CDR1 SGHRS, CDR2 YFSETQ. V shed 0 bases and J shed 0 bases, with 13 bases lying between them. The CDR3 contains 16 residues. The data also belong to a second study, concerning T cells in Graves' hyperthyroidism and ophthalmopathy. That report notes: A set of HTBI primers served as the primers for a first-round RT-PCR of the TCR CDR3.

The TCR was taken from a woman younger than 45 with Graves disease. The chain uses TRBV5-1 and TRBJ2-7; possible D gene TRBD1, 7 bases. Here the sequenced sample was peripheral blood mononuclear cells (PBMCs), taken at new diagnosis, from a patient treated with antithyroid drugs. CDR3 DNA sequence: TGCGCCAGCAGCTTGGCCCGGCAGGGGGGCTCCTACGAGCAGTACTTC. Protein: CASSLARQGGSYEQYF.